The 15 T cell receptor beta chains below all came from one sample that was sequenced in a study of radiation and T cells in renal cell carcinoma. Time point reported: baseline pretreatment blood. Treatment given: 15 Gy SBRT to primary tumor, nephrectomy 4 weeks later. Produced via immunoSEQ multiplex PCR; TCRdb's table is partial and in-frame only. The table lists 70,000 to 95,000 clones, about 79% of them singletons. Specimen: blood, collected from a patient whose treatment included radiotherapy and nephrectomy. These TCRs come from a man in his sixties with renal cell carcinoma.

The rearrangement joins TRBV19 to TRBJ2-3; TRBD1 matches 7 bases. V lost 4 bases to trimming and J lost 6 bases; unmatched junction nucleotides: 7. Germline values: CDR1 LNHDA, CDR2 SQIVND (reference sequence). The CDR3 has 14 amino acids. The chain's CDR3 is CASSTTLRGDTQYF. In nucleotides, the CDR3 is TGTGCCAGTAGTACAACCCTCAGGGGGGATACGCAGTATTTT.

The chain's CDR3 is CASSVGRGDGYTF. CDR3 DNA sequence: TGTGCCAGCAGTGTGGGCAGGGGAGATGGCTACACCTTC. The chain carries TRBV6-5 and TRBJ1-2; D perhaps matches TRBD1 (6 bases). Germline V gene sequence: CDR1 MNHEY, CDR2 SVGAGI. CDR3 length: 13 residues. V lost 5 bases to trimming and J lost 6 bases, with 13 bases between them.

The chain couples TRBV5-1 to TRBJ1-1; the match to TRBD1 covers 7 bases. Germline CDR1 SGHRS, CDR2 YFSETQ. This CDR3 comprises 15 residues. The ends lost 3 bases at V and 1 base at J; junction bases unmatched: 6. CDR3 loop: CASSSRQGENTEAFF. CDR3 bases: TGCGCCAGCAGCTCTAGACAGGGAGAGAACACTGAAGCTTTCTTT.

This clone was recorded only once. The gene calls are TRBV19 and TRBJ2-3, with unresolved D. Germline CDR1 is LNHDA and CDR2 is SQIVND (reference sequence). The ends were cut back, 1 base at V and 4 bases at J, with 15 bases in the middle. CDR3 length: 16 residues. The CDR3 DNA reads as TGTGCCAGTAGTATAGCCGTCCCCCTCGGGCCAGATACGCAGTATTTT. Translated, it gives CASSIAVPLGPDTQYF. The whole variable domain, filled in from reference TRBV19 and TRBJ2-3, reads DGGITQSPKYLFRKEGQNVTLSCEQNLNHDAMYWYRQDPGQGLRLIYYSQIVNDFQKGDIAEGYSVSREKKESFPLTVTSAQKNPTAFYLCASSIAVPLGPDTQYFGPGTRLTVL.

The rearrangement links TRBV6-4 to TRBJ2-5, with a possible D match to TRBD1 (6 bases). V lost 4 bases to trimming and J lost 5 bases, with 11 bases between them. CDR1 and CDR2 (germline): MRHNA, SNTAGT. The CDR3 sequence is 13 residues long. The CDR3 region has the DNA TGTGCCAGCAGTGCCCAGGGGATGGAGACCCAGTACTTC. Translating it yields CASSAQGMETQYF.

This chain connects TRBV6-5 to TRBJ2-1; 9 nucleotides match TRBD2. The junction had 8 bases not matched to a gene; V was cut back by 2 bases and J by 12 bases. The CDR3 has 14 amino acids. Looked up from germline, CDR1 is MNHEY and CDR2 is SVGAGI. The CDR3 loop is CASSYGREGRRQFF. CDR3 in DNA: TGTGCCAGCAGTTACGGGCGGGAGGGCCGGAGGCAGTTCTTC.

Only one count was recorded for this clone. This chain connects TRBV25-1 to TRBJ1-1; 7 nucleotides align to TRBD1. There are 15 residues in the CDR3. The germline CDR1 and CDR2 sequences are MGHDK and SYGVNS. V lost 5 bases to trimming and J lost 1 base; unmatched junction nucleotides: 7. The CDR3 bases are TGTGCCAGCAGTCAGACAGGGTGGACGAACACTGAAGCTTTCTTT. Translating gives CASSQTGWTNTEAFF.

In nucleotides, the CDR3 is TGTGCCAGCAGCTTGTCCCATAGCACAGATACGCAGTATTTT. Translated: CASSLSHSTDTQYF. The chain couples TRBV7-3 to TRBJ2-3; D is unresolved. The CDR3 covers 14 residues. Germline V CDR1 and CDR2: SGHTA, FQGTGA. Trimming cost V 3 bases and J 0 bases, with 7 bases left between them.

This clone has just one count. This chain joins TRBV5-6 and TRBJ2-5, with 8 bases aligning to TRBD1. The germline V gene has CDR1 SGHDT and CDR2 YYEEEE. The CDR3 length is 14 residues. The V and J ends lost 2 bases and 4 bases, in that order; junction bases with no gene match: 4. The CDR3 protein is CASSLQGVGETQYF. In DNA form, the CDR3 reads TGTGCCAGCAGCTTACAGGGGGTGGGAGAGACCCAGTACTTC.

Comments on this clone: Other nucleotide sequences in the sample specify the same CDR3. V gene TRBV5-1 combines with J gene TRBJ1-2, with D uncertain. The CDR3 covers 14 residues. Germline CDR1 and CDR2: SGHRS and YFSETQ. V lost 4 bases to trimming and J lost 0 bases, with 10 bases between them. The CDR3 DNA is TGCGCCAGCAGCCCCCCGACTGCTAACTATGGCTACACCTTC. This sequence encodes CASSPPTANYGYTF.

This sequence joins TRBV11-2 and TRBJ2-7; no definite D call. The CDR3 runs 12 residues. CDR1 and CDR2 from the germline V gene are SGHAT and FQNNGV. Trimming cost V 5 bases and J 0 bases, with 5 bases left between them. The CDR3 here is CASSRFSYEQYF. CDR3 bases: TGTGCCAGCAGCCGGTTCTCCTACGAGCAGTACTTC. The whole variable domain, remainder taken from reference TRBV11-2 and TRBJ2-7, is EAGVAQSPRYKIIEKRQSVAFWCNPISGHATLYWYQQILGQGPKLLIQFQNNGVVDDSQLPKDRFSAERLKGVDSTLKIQPAKLEDSAVYLCASSRFSYEQYFGPGTRLTVT.

The chain carries TRBV28 and TRBJ2-7; D remains unclear. Germline CDR1 and CDR2: MDHEN and SYDVKM. Trimming removed 4 bases from V and 7 bases from J, with 11 bases in between. The CDR3 spans 12 residues. The CDR3 region has the DNA TGTGCCAGCAGTTCAGAACCGGAAGAGCAGTACTTC. The encoded protein is CASSSEPEEQYF. The full variable domain, with the rest looked up from reference TRBV28 and TRBJ2-7, is DVKVTQSSRYLVKRTGEKVFLECVQDMDHENMFWYRQDPGLGLRLIYFSYDVKMKEKGDIPEGYSVSREKKERFSLILESASTNQTSMYLCASSSEPEEQYFGPGTRLTVT.

The chain links TRBV10-3 to TRBJ2-7; D uncertain. The CDR3 length is 14 residues. The germline gives CDR1 ENHRY, CDR2 SYGVKD. The V and J ends lost 1 base and 5 bases respectively, with 12 bases between them. The CDR3 is CAISELGPPDEQYF. The CDR3, as DNA: TGTGCCATCAGTGAGTTAGGACCGCCGGACGAGCAGTACTTC.

This rearrangement joins TRBV5-1 to TRBJ1-2; D remains unclear. Germline-derived CDR1 and CDR2 are SGHRS and YFSETQ. The CDR3 sequence is 14 residues long. V was trimmed by 0 bases and J by 0 bases, leaving 6 bases between them. CDR3 amino acids: CASSLGNANYGYTF. CDR3 sequence (DNA): TGCGCCAGCAGCTTGGGGAACGCTAACTATGGCTACACCTTC.

This clone was seen a single time. The chain combines TRBV2 with TRBJ2-3; no clear D gene. V lost 3 bases to trimming and J lost 2 bases, with 12 bases between them. The germline V gene encodes CDR1 SNHLY and CDR2 FYNNEI. CDR3 length: 15 amino acids. The CDR3 sequence: CASSDTAVYTDTQYF. The CDR3 bases are TGTGCCAGCAGTGACACAGCCGTTTACACAGATACGCAGTATTTT.